Following are 4 T cell receptor beta chains from one sample sequenced in a study of blood T cells in healthy people across ages. The use of a sample-barcoded 5' primer and a J-beta primer mix characterized a second PCR of about 7 to 12 cycles. TCRdb recomputed calls from the 5' RACE reads with MiXCR, one row per CDR3 protein. This table holds 1,500,000 or so distinct CDR3 sequences, about 45% found once. The sample comprised blood. The origin of the receptors is a woman between 18 and 29 years old in good health.

This clonotype appeared a few times. This chain joins TRBV7-2 and TRBJ1-1; D remains unclear. The CDR3 is made up of 13 amino acids. Germline V gene data show CDR1 as SGHTA and CDR2 as FQGNSA. Trimming left V 2 bases short and J 3 bases short, with 7 bases between. CDR3 sequence: CASSLNQYTEAFF. CDR3 nucleotide sequence: TGTGCCAGCAGCTTAAATCAGTACACTGAAGCTTTCTTT.

This clonotype was observed a few times. The chain has TRBV4-3 and TRBJ1-2; D gene uncertain. The CDR3 is 13 amino acids. Germline loops: CDR1 LGHNA, CDR2 YSLEER. V shed 2 bases and J shed 4 bases, with 8 bases lying between them. The CDR3: CASSQTVSYGYTF. The CDR3 region has the DNA TGCGCCAGCAGCCAAACAGTGAGCTATGGCTACACCTTC.

This clonotype showed up just a few times. The chain links TRBV12-3 or TRBV12-4 to TRBJ2-1; the D is unclear. The V end lost 0 bases, the J end lost 1 base, and 7 bases lay between the germline ends. This CDR3 has 15 residues. The CDR3 loop reads CASSLARKSYNEQFF. CDR3 DNA: TGTGCCAGCAGTTTAGCCAGGAAATCCTACAATGAGCAGTTCTTC.

The genes are TRBV20-1 and TRBJ2-7; D possibly corresponds to TRBD1 (6 bases). The CDR3 is 12 amino acids. Germline V gene data show CDR1 as DFQATT and CDR2 as SNEGSKA (reference sequence). V was cut by 5 bases and J by 2 bases, with 10 bases left in between. The CDR3 spells CSAAGDPYEQYF. The CDR3 DNA sequence: TGCAGTGCTGCAGGGGATCCCTACGAGCAGTACTTC.